Listed below are T cell receptor beta chains from one sample, sequenced in a study of graft-versus-host responses after intestinal transplantation. Their recognized antigens are unknown. The table came from immunoSEQ multiplex PCR; TCRdb's copy has only in-frame clones and leaves some out. The table shows about 98,000 clones, with roughly 87% occurring only once. The source was unstimulated CD8+ T cells sorted from spleen or lymph node cells, collected before intestinal transplant. All receptors derive from a human donor who received an intestinal transplant. The CDR3 runs from the conserved cysteine through the conserved F or W. Each record gives: clone size, D gene, V gene, J gene, CDR3 protein, CDR3 DNA. A D gene is named only where the DNA matches it firmly. A row's size may be missing; if present it is once, few, many or a size class.

abundance: .; d_gene: .; v_gene: TRBV5-6; j_gene: TRBJ2-5; CDR3aa: CASSLYVTSGETQYF; CDR3nt: TGTGCCAGCAGCTTGTACGTGACTAGTGGGGAGACCCAGTACTTC
abundance: .; d_gene: TRBD1; v_gene: TRBV5-6; j_gene: TRBJ2-3; CDR3aa: CASSFEAGGPTDTQYF; CDR3nt: TGTGCCAGCAGCTTCGAGGCAGGGGGACCCACAGATACGCAGTATTTT
abundance: .; d_gene: .; v_gene: TRBV2; j_gene: TRBJ2-5; CDR3aa: CASSEWLEQETQYF; CDR3nt: TGTGCCAGCAGTGAGTGGCTGGAACAAGAGACCCAGTACTTC
abundance: .; d_gene: .; v_gene: TRBV28; j_gene: TRBJ2-7; CDR3aa: CASSPLTQGRNEQYF; CDR3nt: TGTGCCAGCAGTCCCCTCACCCAGGGGAGGAACGAGCAGTACTTC
abundance: few; d_gene: .; v_gene: TRBV7-3; j_gene: TRBJ1-2; CDR3aa: CAGGSGGDRDGYTF; CDR3nt: TGTGCCGGTGGCTCGGGGGGCGATAGGGATGGCTACACCTTC
abundance: .; d_gene: .; v_gene: TRBV7-3; j_gene: TRBJ2-2; CDR3aa: CASSLNWGEPNTGELFF; CDR3nt: TGTGCCAGCAGCTTAAATTGGGGAGAACCTAACACCGGGGAGCTGTTTTTT
abundance: few; d_gene: .; v_gene: TRBV28; j_gene: TRBJ1-3; CDR3aa: CASRIQGSGNTIYF; CDR3nt: TGTGCCAGCAGGATACAGGGCTCTGGAAACACCATATATTTT
abundance: .; d_gene: .; v_gene: TRBV11-3; j_gene: TRBJ2-5; CDR3aa: CASSSYDSPRQETQYF; CDR3nt: TGTGCCAGCAGCTCCTACGACAGCCCCAGGCAAGAGACCCAGTACTTC
abundance: few; d_gene: TRBD2; v_gene: TRBV4-1; j_gene: TRBJ2-2; CDR3aa: CASSQDISGGALGELFF; CDR3nt: TGCGCCAGCAGCCAAGATATTAGCGGGGGGGCCCTCGGGGAGCTGTTTTTT
abundance: .; d_gene: TRBD1; v_gene: TRBV27; j_gene: TRBJ1-5; CDR3aa: CASSLYWPPGGIDNQPQHF; CDR3nt: TGTGCCAGCAGTTTATACTGGCCTCCAGGGGGTATTGACAATCAGCCCCAGCATTTT
abundance: .; d_gene: TRBD2; v_gene: TRBV9; j_gene: TRBJ2-1; CDR3aa: CASSDHPGTSGGSSYNEQFF; CDR3nt: TGTGCCAGCAGCGATCACCCCGGGACTAGCGGGGGAAGCTCCTACAATGAGCAGTTCTTC
abundance: .; d_gene: .; v_gene: TRBV7-6; j_gene: TRBJ1-1; CDR3aa: CASSLQGGEPMNTEAFF; CDR3nt: TGTGCCAGCAGCTTACAGGGAGGGGAACCCATGAACACTGAAGCTTTCTTT
abundance: once; d_gene: .; v_gene: TRBV11-2; j_gene: TRBJ1-6; CDR3aa: CASSLEGQIYNSPLHF; CDR3nt: TGTGCCAGCAGCTTAGAGGGACAAATCTATAATTCACCCCTCCACTTT
abundance: once; d_gene: TRBD2; v_gene: TRBV19; j_gene: TRBJ2-7; CDR3aa: CASRGRGEEQYF; CDR3nt: TGTGCCAGTCGGGGACGGGGGGAGGAGCAGTACTTC
abundance: .; d_gene: .; v_gene: TRBV13; j_gene: TRBJ2-1; CDR3aa: CASSLAGNEQFF; CDR3nt: TGTGCCAGCAGCTTGGCGGGGAATGAGCAGTTCTTC
abundance: few; d_gene: .; v_gene: TRBV5-5; j_gene: TRBJ2-7; CDR3aa: CASSLDRASEQYF; CDR3nt: TGTGCCAGCAGCTTGGACAGGGCTAGCGAGCAGTACTTC
abundance: .; d_gene: .; v_gene: TRBV4-2; j_gene: TRBJ1-4; CDR3aa: CASRQAREKLFF; CDR3nt: TGTGCCAGCAGACAGGCGAGAGAAAAACTGTTTTTT
abundance: .; d_gene: TRBD1; v_gene: TRBV5-1; j_gene: TRBJ1-1; CDR3aa: CASSPDRGNTEAFF; CDR3nt: TGCGCCAGCAGCCCGGACAGGGGGAACACTGAAGCTTTCTTT
abundance: .; d_gene: TRBD1; v_gene: TRBV27; j_gene: TRBJ2-1; CDR3aa: CASSLWGGGQGEYNEQFF; CDR3nt: TGTGCCAGCAGTTTATGGGGTGGGGGACAGGGAGAGTACAATGAGCAGTTCTTC
abundance: .; d_gene: .; v_gene: TRBV20-1; j_gene: TRBJ2-1; CDR3aa: CSASSRDEQFF; CDR3nt: TGCAGTGCTAGTTCCCGAGATGAGCAGTTCTTC
abundance: .; d_gene: .; v_gene: TRBV13; j_gene: TRBJ1-5; CDR3aa: CASSSGHSNQPQHF; CDR3nt: TGTGCCAGCAGCTCCGGTCATAGCAATCAGCCCCAGCATTTT
abundance: .; d_gene: .; v_gene: TRBV19; j_gene: TRBJ1-3; CDR3aa: CASSSWAELSGNTIYF; CDR3nt: TGTGCCAGTAGTTCGTGGGCCGAGCTCTCTGGAAACACCATATATTTT
abundance: once; d_gene: TRBD1; v_gene: TRBV5-1; j_gene: TRBJ1-3; CDR3aa: CASSLTGTGSGNTIYF; CDR3nt: TGCGCCAGCAGCTTGACGGGGACAGGCTCTGGAAACACCATATATTTT
abundance: .; d_gene: .; v_gene: TRBV5-1; j_gene: TRBJ2-7; CDR3aa: CASGDSYEQYF; CDR3nt: TGCGCCAGCGGGGATTCCTACGAGCAGTACTTC
abundance: .; d_gene: TRBD1; v_gene: TRBV7-9; j_gene: TRBJ1-4; CDR3aa: CASSYGTGWYEKLFF; CDR3nt: TGTGCCAGCAGCTACGGGACAGGGTGGTATGAAAAACTGTTTTTT
abundance: .; d_gene: .; v_gene: TRBV9; j_gene: TRBJ1-2; CDR3aa: CASSPSGNFGYTF; CDR3nt: TGTGCCAGCAGCCCGAGCGGGAATTTTGGCTACACCTTC
abundance: .; d_gene: .; v_gene: TRBV5-5; j_gene: TRBJ2-5; CDR3aa: CASSLGPGPGETQYF; CDR3nt: TGTGCCAGCAGCTTGGGGCCGGGACCCGGGGAGACCCAGTACTTC
abundance: once; d_gene: TRBD1; v_gene: TRBV30; j_gene: TRBJ2-3; CDR3aa: CAWSAGTGGTDTQYF; CDR3nt: TGTGCCTGGAGCGCCGGGACAGGGGGCACAGATACGCAGTATTTT
abundance: .; d_gene: .; v_gene: TRBV19; j_gene: TRBJ1-6; CDR3aa: CASSFIHGEYNSPLHF; CDR3nt: TGTGCCAGTAGTTTCATCCACGGGGAGTATAATTCACCCCTCCACTTT
abundance: once; d_gene: .; v_gene: TRBV21-1; j_gene: TRBJ2-7; CDR3aa: CASSTPWQASYEQYF; CDR3nt: TGTGCCAGCAGCACCCCCTGGCAGGCCTCCTACGAGCAGTACTTC
abundance: .; d_gene: .; v_gene: TRBV6-5; j_gene: TRBJ2-1; CDR3aa: CASSYGVSEQFF; CDR3nt: TGTGCCAGCAGTTACGGGGTCAGTGAGCAGTTCTTC
abundance: .; d_gene: .; v_gene: TRBV4-1; j_gene: TRBJ2-2; CDR3aa: CASSQMGAGTGELFF; CDR3nt: TGCGCCAGCAGCCAAATGGGGGCTGGCACCGGGGAGCTGTTTTTT
abundance: .; d_gene: TRBD2; v_gene: TRBV27; j_gene: TRBJ2-1; CDR3aa: CASMRGGNEQFF; CDR3nt: TGTGCCAGCATGCGGGGGGGCAATGAGCAGTTCTTC
abundance: .; d_gene: .; v_gene: TRBV27; j_gene: TRBJ1-1; CDR3aa: CASSLTSPLNTEAFF; CDR3nt: TGTGCCAGCAGTTTAACGTCACCCTTGAACACTGAAGCTTTCTTT
abundance: .; d_gene: .; v_gene: TRBV27; j_gene: TRBJ1-1; CDR3aa: CASSYRGNTEAFF; CDR3nt: TGTGCCAGCAGTTATCGGGGGAACACTGAAGCTTTCTTT
abundance: .; d_gene: .; v_gene: TRBV10-3; j_gene: TRBJ1-5; CDR3aa: CAISEGTPKISNQPQHF; CDR3nt: TGTGCCATCAGTGAAGGGACCCCCAAGATTAGCAATCAGCCCCAGCATTTT
abundance: .; d_gene: .; v_gene: TRBV2; j_gene: TRBJ2-7; CDR3aa: CASTLATYEQYF; CDR3nt: TGTGCCAGCACACTCGCTACCTACGAGCAGTACTTC
abundance: few; d_gene: TRBD2; v_gene: TRBV11-2; j_gene: TRBJ2-1; CDR3aa: CASSWGSGGNNEQFF; CDR3nt: TGTGCCAGCAGCTGGGGGAGCGGGGGGAACAATGAGCAGTTCTTC
abundance: .; d_gene: .; v_gene: TRBV5-4; j_gene: TRBJ2-7; CDR3aa: CASSLGSSEGYEQYF; CDR3nt: TGTGCCAGCAGCTTGGGTTCTAGCGAAGGCTACGAGCAGTACTTC
abundance: .; d_gene: TRBD1; v_gene: TRBV27; j_gene: TRBJ1-4; CDR3aa: CASSLWAGGGEKLFF; CDR3nt: TGTGCCAGCAGTTTATGGGCAGGGGGAGGAGAAAAACTGTTTTTT
abundance: .; d_gene: .; v_gene: TRBV5-1; j_gene: TRBJ2-3; CDR3aa: CASSLGTGVDTQYF; CDR3nt: TGCGCCAGCAGCTTGGGTACCGGGGTAGATACGCAGTATTTT
abundance: .; d_gene: .; v_gene: TRBV6-5; j_gene: TRBJ2-3; CDR3aa: CASSYFSGGTDTQYF; CDR3nt: TGTGCCAGCAGTTACTTTTCGGGGGGCACAGATACGCAGTATTTT
abundance: once; d_gene: .; v_gene: TRBV5-1; j_gene: TRBJ2-7; CDR3aa: CASSLYIGYEQYF; CDR3nt: TGCGCCAGCAGCTTGTACATCGGCTACGAGCAGTACTTC
abundance: .; d_gene: .; v_gene: TRBV28; j_gene: TRBJ2-6; CDR3aa: CASSIQTGRNVLTF; CDR3nt: TGTGCCAGCAGTATACAGACAGGGAGGAACGTCCTGACTTTC
abundance: once; d_gene: .; v_gene: TRBV13; j_gene: TRBJ1-1; CDR3aa: CASNIHGGENTEAFF; CDR3nt: TGTGCCAGCAACATCCATGGGGGTGAAAACACTGAAGCTTTCTTT
abundance: few; d_gene: .; v_gene: TRBV6-4; j_gene: TRBJ1-5; CDR3aa: CASSDWGMRNQPQHF; CDR3nt: TGTGCCAGCAGTGACTGGGGGATGCGTAATCAGCCCCAGCATTTT
abundance: .; d_gene: .; v_gene: TRBV28; j_gene: TRBJ2-7; CDR3aa: CASSFGTVEQYF; CDR3nt: TGTGCCAGCAGTTTCGGAACGGTCGAGCAGTACTTC
abundance: once; d_gene: TRBD2; v_gene: TRBV4-2; j_gene: TRBJ2-7; CDR3aa: CASSQVTPGGLNEQYF; CDR3nt: TGTGCCAGCAGCCAAGTAACCCCGGGGGGGCTAAACGAGCAGTACTTC
abundance: .; d_gene: TRBD1; v_gene: TRBV6-5; j_gene: TRBJ1-2; CDR3aa: CASGAGGNYGYTF; CDR3nt: TGTGCCAGCGGAGCAGGGGGTAATTATGGCTACACCTTC
abundance: .; d_gene: .; v_gene: TRBV11-1; j_gene: TRBJ1-3; CDR3aa: CASSFPRQGNTIYF; CDR3nt: TGTGCCAGCAGCTTCCCAAGACAGGGAAACACCATATATTTT
abundance: .; d_gene: .; v_gene: TRBV7-7; j_gene: TRBJ1-5; CDR3aa: CASSTRPREVAGNQPQHF; CDR3nt: TGTGCCAGCAGTACCCGGCCCAGGGAGGTGGCTGGCAATCAGCCCCAGCATTTT
abundance: .; d_gene: .; v_gene: TRBV7-9; j_gene: TRBJ2-7; CDR3aa: CASSRPSGEQYF; CDR3nt: TGTGCCAGCAGCCGACCCAGTGGCGAGCAGTACTTC
abundance: .; d_gene: .; v_gene: TRBV5-4; j_gene: TRBJ2-2; CDR3aa: CASSLLRSNTGELFF; CDR3nt: TGTGCCAGCAGCTTGTTACGCTCGAACACCGGGGAGCTGTTTTTT
abundance: .; d_gene: TRBD1; v_gene: TRBV5-6; j_gene: TRBJ1-2; CDR3aa: CASSWGQGNYGYTF; CDR3nt: TGTGCCAGCAGCTGGGGACAGGGTAACTATGGCTACACCTTC